Presented here are 23 T cell receptor beta chains from one specimen sequenced in a study of blood T cell repertoires in COVID-19 (TCRdb year 2020). The receptor library was made with the immunoSEQ multiplex PCR assay. Drawn from immuneACCESS, this table holds only the in-frame rearrangements with V and J called that TCRdb kept. Clones are partly lost; checked studies trace under half to an unresolved V gene and leave the rest unexplained. Recorded for this sample are some 250,000 clones; roughly 83% of them occurred a single time. The ten largest account for more than 25% of the sample. Sequencing used peripheral blood. The source of these receptors is a man aged 35 to 55 with acute or convalescent COVID-19.

The table lists this clone with a count of one. The rearrangement links TRBV29-1 to TRBJ1-2; possible D gene TRBD1, 6 bases. The CDR3 consists of 13 residues. Germline loops: CDR1 SQVTM, CDR2 ANQGSEA. The V end lost 5 bases, the J end lost 3 bases, and 13 bases lay between the germline ends. The CDR3 sequence is CSVWRQEDYGYTF. CDR3 nucleotide sequence: TGCAGCGTTTGGAGACAGGAAGACTATGGCTACACCTTC. Drawing the rest from reference TRBV29-1 and TRBJ1-2, the complete variable domain is SAVISQKPSRDICQRGTSLTIQCQVDSQVTMMFWYRQQPGQSLTLIATANQGSEATYESGFVIDKFPISRPNLTFSTLTVSNMSPEDSSIYLCSVWRQEDYGYTFGSGTRLTVV.

The chain combines TRBV9 with TRBJ2-1, with D perhaps matching TRBD1 (5 bases). Trimming left V 0 bases short and J 10 bases short, with 23 bases between. Germline CDR1 SGDLS, CDR2 YYNGEE. The CDR3 covers 17 residues. CDR3 loop: CASSVESIGAGGIEQFF. The CDR3 bases are TGTGCCAGCAGCGTAGAATCTATTGGGGCAGGCGGTATAGAGCAGTTCTTC.

The CDR3 loop is CASSLAQGYSNQPQHF. The CDR3 coding sequence is TGTGCCAGCAGCTTAGCCCAGGGCTATAGCAATCAGCCCCAGCATTTT. The V call is TRBV7-9, the J call TRBJ1-5; a possible D gene is TRBD1 (5 bases). CDR1 and CDR2 (germline): SEHNR, FQNEAQ (reference sequence). V was shortened by 0 bases and J by 0 bases, with 9 bases between the two germline ends. The CDR3 has 16 amino acids.

This clone was seen once. The gene calls are TRBV19 and TRBJ2-1; D is unclear. Germline V CDR1 and CDR2: LNHDA, SQIVND (reference sequence). The CDR3 length is 13 residues. V lost 4 bases to trimming and J lost 3 bases, with 7 bases between them. As DNA, the CDR3 is TGTGCCAGTAGTACAGGAAGCTACAATGAGCAGTTCTTC. Translation: CASSTGSYNEQFF.

The gene calls are TRBV4-1 and TRBJ1-2, with 8 bases identical to TRBD1. Losses at the gene ends were 3 bases for V and 0 bases for J; bases not matched to a gene: 18. The length of the CDR3 is 20 residues. CDR1 and CDR2 from the germline V gene are MGHRA and YSYEKL. The CDR3 region has the DNA TGCGCCAGCAGCCATTCCACCAGGACGCCAGGGGGCCTAGCTAACTATGGCTACACCTTC. Its protein is CASSHSTRTPGGLANYGYTF.

This clone was observed a single time. The chain couples TRBV5-1 to TRBJ1-1; D uncertain. This CDR3 region has 14 residues. Germline lookup yields CDR1 SGHRS and CDR2 YFSETQ. V shed 0 bases and J shed 3 bases, with 9 bases lying between them. The CDR3 reads CASSLDPRDTEAFF. CDR3 sequence (DNA): TGCGCCAGCAGCTTGGACCCCCGAGACACTGAAGCTTTCTTT. Supplemented by reference TRBV5-1 and TRBJ1-1, the full variable domain reads KAGVTQTPRYLIKTRGQQVTLSCSPISGHRSVSWYQQTPGQGLQFLFEYFSETQRNKGNFPGRFSGRQFSNSRSEMNVSTLELGDSALYLCASSLDPRDTEAFFGQGTRLTVV.

The rearrangement joins TRBV13 to TRBJ2-3, with TRBD2 matching over 10 bases. The germline V gene has CDR1 PRHDT and CDR2 FYEKMQ (reference sequence). With V trimmed by 4 bases and J by 1 base, 8 bases remained unmatched. The CDR3 sequence is 17 residues long. CDR3 region: CASSSSPGTSGTDTQYF. The CDR3 DNA reads TGTGCCAGCAGCTCTAGCCCCGGGACTAGCGGCACAGATACGCAGTATTTT. Together with reference TRBV13 and TRBJ2-3, the CDR3 gives the full variable domain: AAGVIQSPRHLIKEKRETATLKCYPIPRHDTVYWYQQGPGQDPQFLISFYEKMQSDKGSIPDRFSAQQFSDYHSELNMSSLELGDSALYFCASSSSPGTSGTDTQYFGPGTRLTVL.

This sequence joins TRBV27 and TRBJ1-6; 10 bases agree with TRBD1. From germline, CDR1 is MNHEY and CDR2 SMNVEV (reference sequence). The CDR3 spans 15 residues. Unmatched junction bases numbered 4, after V lost 4 bases and J lost 7 bases. The CDR3 DNA is TGTGCCAGCAGTTCTGGGACAGGGGTGAATTCACCCCTCCACTTT. Translation: CASSSGTGVNSPLHF.

This clone was seen a handful of times. J is TRBJ2-1 and V is TRBV21-1; the D segment call TRBD2 is taken from the table without a DNA check. TRBV21-1 is tagged as a pseudogene. This CDR3 comprises 19 residues. The CDR3 nucleotides are TGTGCCAGCAGCAGGCTAGCGGGAGGGCCCGATAAAGCCTACAATGAGCAGTTCTTC. Translation: CASSRLAGGPDKAYNEQFF.

The genes are TRBV5-1 and TRBJ2-1; TRBD2 matches 7 bases. V lost 6 bases to trimming and J lost 7 bases; unmatched junction nucleotides: 16. Germline CDR1 and CDR2: SGHRS and YFSETQ. CDR3 length equals 16 residues. CDR3 sequence reads: CASTDLPSGRGNEQFF. The CDR3 region has the DNA TGCGCCAGCACAGACCTTCCTAGCGGACGGGGGAATGAGCAGTTCTTC.

This clone was picked up one time. This chain links TRBV6-1 with TRBJ1-2; unclear D gene. V lost 1 base and J lost 4, with 10 bases in between. The CDR3 length is 14 residues. CDR1 MNHNS and CDR2 SASEGT come from the germline V gene. CDR3 sequence: CASSEGGWSYGYTF. The CDR3 nucleotides are TGTGCCAGCAGTGAAGGAGGTTGGAGCTATGGCTACACCTTC.

This CDR3 reads CASSLSDRSNEKLFF. For the CDR3, the DNA is TGCGCCAGCAGCTTATCGGACAGATCTAATGAAAAACTGTTTTTT. This sequence joins TRBV5-1 and TRBJ1-4, with D perhaps matching TRBD1 (6 bases). The CDR3 loop spans 15 amino acids. V gave up 2 bases and J gave up 3 bases, with 11 bases separating them. Germline V gene data show CDR1 as SGHRS and CDR2 as YFSETQ.

CDR3 residues: CASSPSTAPGANVLTF. CDR3 sequence (DNA): TGTGCCAGTAGTCCCTCGACAGCTCCCGGGGCCAACGTCCTGACTTTC. This rearrangement joins TRBV19 to TRBJ2-6; tentative D call: TRBD1 (5 bases). Trimming took 5 bases from V and 4 from J, leaving 15 bases between them. Germline assignment: CDR1 LNHDA and CDR2 SQIVND (reference sequence). This CDR3 is 16 amino acids long.

Only one count was recorded for this clone. The chain recombines TRBV5-1 with TRBJ2-2; TRBD1 is a possible D gene (5 bases). Germline CDR1 SGHRS, CDR2 YFSETQ. The CDR3 length is 14 residues. The V and J ends lost 5 bases and 7 bases respectively, with 15 bases between them. Written as DNA, the CDR3 is TGCGCCAGCAGGCCAGGGTACAAGGACGGGGAGCTGTTTTTT. Amino acids: CASRPGYKDGELFF.

This clone was seen a handful of times. CDR3 sequence reads: CASSQEGDRVYGYTF. CDR3 DNA sequence: TGTGCCAGCAGCCAAGAAGGTGACAGGGTCTATGGCTACACCTTC. The chain combines TRBV3-1 (or the pseudogene TRBV3-2) with TRBJ1-2; 7 nucleotides agree with TRBD1. CDR3 length: 15 residues. V was pared by 0 bases and J by 4 bases, with 5 bases of the junction left unmatched. The germline V gene has CDR1 LGHDT and CDR2 YNNKEL (reference sequence).

V and J are TRBV7-2 and TRBJ2-3, with 7 positions matching TRBD2. This CDR3 spans 17 amino acids. The germline V gene encodes CDR1 SGHTA and CDR2 FQGNSA. The trim removed 1 base at V and 5 bases at J, leaving 12 bases unmatched. CDR3 bases: TGTGCCAGCAGCTTAGAGCCCGGCGGGAGCTCTGGAGATACGCAGTATTTT. This sequence encodes CASSLEPGGSSGDTQYF.

The chain has TRBV6-1 and TRBJ2-7; 7 nucleotides line up with TRBD1. V lost 3 bases and J lost 1; bases outside the gene matches: 3. Looked up from germline, CDR1 is MNHNS and CDR2 is SASEGT. CDR3 length: 14 amino acids. As DNA, the CDR3 is TGTGCCAGCAGTGACCCGACAGGGTCCTACGAGCAGTACTTC. Protein product: CASSDPTGSYEQYF.

This chain uses TRBV21-1 with TRBJ1-2. TRBV21-1 represents a pseudogene. The CDR3 extends over 20 amino acids. Here the CDR3 DNA reads TGTGCCAGCAGCAAAGGCGGGGGGGCCCACGACCGATTTGCTAACTATGGCTACACCTTC. Encoded protein: CASSKGGGAHDRFANYGYTF.

The chain couples TRBV3-1 (or the pseudogene TRBV3-2) to TRBJ1-5, with D tentatively TRBD1 (6 bases). The CDR3 has 16 residues. Germline V gene data show CDR1 as LGHDT and CDR2 as YNNKEL (reference sequence). The germline V and J ends were trimmed by 1 base and 6 bases, with 16 bases remaining between them. The CDR3 sequence: CASSQGSGGAGQPQHF. The CDR3, as DNA: TGTGCCAGCAGCCAAGGGTCGGGGGGCGCGGGTCAGCCCCAGCATTTT.

The genes are TRBV19 and TRBJ1-3; no firm D call. CDR1 is LNHDA and CDR2 is SQIVND in the germline V gene (reference sequence). The V gene lost 3 bases and the J gene lost 0 bases, with 9 bases spanning the gap. The CDR3 spans 15 residues. CDR3 in amino acids: CASSMGAGSGNTIYF. The DNA of the CDR3 is TGTGCCAGTAGTATGGGTGCAGGCTCTGGAAACACCATATATTTT.

This clone was seen a few times. This chain connects TRBV7-2 to TRBJ2-7; 12 bases are a match to TRBD2. The V segment lost 3 bases and the J segment 0 bases; nucleotides outside the gene matches: 6. CDR3 length: 17 residues. Germline CDR1 is SGHTA and CDR2 is FQGNSA. CDR3: CASSFAPSGRGSYEQYF. The CDR3 coding sequence is TGTGCCAGCAGCTTTGCCCCTAGCGGGAGGGGCTCCTACGAGCAGTACTTC.

The chain combines TRBV11-1 with TRBJ2-7; no firm D call. The CDR3 covers 15 residues. V lost 5 bases and J 2 bases, leaving 16 bases between the germline ends. The germline CDR1 and CDR2 sequences are SGHAT and FQDESV (reference sequence). The chain's CDR3 is CASSQGVSIAYEQYF. The CDR3 coding sequence is TGTGCCAGCAGCCAAGGAGTCTCCATCGCCTACGAGCAGTACTTC.

The rearrangement joins TRBV28 to TRBJ1-1, with unresolved D. This CDR3 has 16 amino acids. Trimming removed 5 bases from V and 4 bases from J, with 20 bases in between. The germline V gene encodes CDR1 MDHEN and CDR2 SYDVKM. The CDR3: CASSPHVPGGITEAFF. In DNA form, the CDR3 reads TGTGCCAGCAGTCCGCACGTACCGGGCGGGATCACTGAAGCTTTCTTT.